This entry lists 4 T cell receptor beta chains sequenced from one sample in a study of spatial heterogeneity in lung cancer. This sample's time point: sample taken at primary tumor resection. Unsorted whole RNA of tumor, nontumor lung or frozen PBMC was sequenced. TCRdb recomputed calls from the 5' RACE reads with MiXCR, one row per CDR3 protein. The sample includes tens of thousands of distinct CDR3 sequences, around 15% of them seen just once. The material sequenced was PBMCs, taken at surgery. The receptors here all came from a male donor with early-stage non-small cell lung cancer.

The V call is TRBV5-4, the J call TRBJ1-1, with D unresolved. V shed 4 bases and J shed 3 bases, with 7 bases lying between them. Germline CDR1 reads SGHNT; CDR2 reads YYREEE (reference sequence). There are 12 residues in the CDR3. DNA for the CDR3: TGTGCCAGCAGCCTAGTAGACACTGAAGCTTTCTTT. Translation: CASSLVDTEAFF.

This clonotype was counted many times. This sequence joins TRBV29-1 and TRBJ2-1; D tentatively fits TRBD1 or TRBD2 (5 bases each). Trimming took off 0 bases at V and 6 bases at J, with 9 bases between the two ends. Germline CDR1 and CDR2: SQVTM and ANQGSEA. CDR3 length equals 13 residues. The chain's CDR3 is CSVEEGGGNEQFF. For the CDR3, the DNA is TGCAGCGTTGAAGAAGGTGGGGGCAATGAGCAGTTCTTC.

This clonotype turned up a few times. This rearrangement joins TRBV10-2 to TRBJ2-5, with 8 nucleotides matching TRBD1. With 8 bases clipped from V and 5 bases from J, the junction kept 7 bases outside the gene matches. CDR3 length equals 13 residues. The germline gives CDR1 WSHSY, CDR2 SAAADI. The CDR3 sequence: CASSQGEGETQYF. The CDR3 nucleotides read TGCGCCAGCTCACAGGGGGAAGGGGAGACCCAGTACTTC.

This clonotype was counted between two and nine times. DNA of the CDR3: TGCGCCAGCAGCCAAGGCGTTAACGCAGATACGCAGTATTTT. It translates to CASSQGVNADTQYF. The chain links TRBV4-3 to TRBJ2-3; D is unresolved. CDR3 length: 14 amino acids. The germline gives CDR1 LGHNA, CDR2 YSLEER. Trimming removed 1 base at V and 4 bases at J, with 9 bases between.